What follows are 27 T cell receptor beta chains derived from one specimen sequenced in a study of OX40 agonist ivuxolimab in advanced cancers. Clones were read by immunoSEQ multiplex PCR, and TCRdb kept only the in-frame ones, dropping some. Of some 100,000 clones in the sample, about nine tenths are singletons; the top ten hold approximately 0.3%. The sample in question was CD4+ or CD8+ T cells sorted from blood, obtained in a trial of the OX40 agonist ivuxolimab. All receptors come from an adult with an advanced solid tumor such as melanoma, head and neck, liver or kidney cancer.

The gene calls are TRBV7-6 and TRBJ1-1; D unresolved. The germline V and J ends were trimmed by 1 base and 0 bases, with 6 bases remaining between them. CDR3 length: 14 residues. Germline V gene data show CDR1 as SGHVS and CDR2 as FNYEAQ. CDR3 amino acids: CASSLGQMNTEAFF. CDR3 coding DNA: TGTGCCAGCAGCTTAGGCCAGATGAACACTGAAGCTTTCTTT.

This chain uses TRBV28 with TRBJ2-7, with 9 bases fitting TRBD2. V shed 5 bases and J 3 bases; nucleotides not matched to a gene: 2. The CDR3 covers 13 residues. In germline, CDR1 is MDHEN, CDR2 SYDVKM. The CDR3 is CASSRTSVYEQYF. The CDR3 DNA is TGTGCCAGCAGTCGGACTAGCGTCTACGAGCAGTACTTC. The full variable domain, its missing parts supplied by reference TRBV28 and TRBJ2-7, is DVKVTQSSRYLVKRTGEKVFLECVQDMDHENMFWYRQDPGLGLRLIYFSYDVKMKEKGDIPEGYSVSREKKERFSLILESASTNQTSMYLCASSRTSVYEQYFGPGTRLTVT.

The chain couples TRBV4-3 to TRBJ2-7; perhaps D is TRBD1 or TRBD2 (5 bases each). CDR1 and CDR2 (germline): LGHNA, YSLEER. CDR3 size: 15 residues. The V and J ends lost 2 bases and 6 bases respectively, with 17 bases between them. The CDR3 here is CASSQTGTLDSEQYF. CDR3 nucleotide sequence: TGCGCCAGCAGCCAAACCGGGACCTTAGACTCCGAGCAGTACTTC.

The chain carries TRBV15 and TRBJ1-5; the D gene is possibly TRBD1 (5 bases). The CDR3 covers 14 residues. The germline gives CDR1 LNHNV, CDR2 YYDKDF (reference sequence). V was trimmed by 5 bases and J by 9 bases, leaving 17 bases between them. The CDR3 coding sequence is TGTGCCACCAGCCCCGGGACGCCCGGGATGCCCCAGCATTTT. Translation: CATSPGTPGMPQHF. Filled out from reference TRBV15 and TRBJ1-5, the complete variable domain reads DAMVIQNPRYQVTQFGKPVTLSCSQTLNHNVMYWYQQKSSQAPKLLFHYYDKDFNNEADTPDNFQSRRPNTSFCFLDIRSPGLGDTAMYLCATSPGTPGMPQHFGDGTRLSIL.

This chain links TRBV13 with TRBJ1-2, with TRBD1 identical over 8 bases. This CDR3 region has 15 residues. The germline V gene encodes CDR1 PRHDT and CDR2 FYEKMQ (reference sequence). The V gene end was trimmed by 1 base and the J gene end by 8 bases; junction bases not matched to a gene: 9. CDR3 DNA sequence: TGTGCCAGCAGCTTAGAGACAGGGGAGGTGTTAGGCTACACCTTC. Translation gives CASSLETGEVLGYTF.

The V gene is TRBV19, the J gene TRBJ2-5; D is perhaps TRBD1 or TRBD2 (5 bases each). Between the trimmed V and J ends, which lost 3 bases and 2 bases, there was a span of 16 bases. This CDR3 has 16 residues. The germline CDR1 and CDR2 sequences are LNHDA and SQIVND (reference sequence). This CDR3 reads CASSMAPGREQETQYF. CDR3 DNA sequence: TGTGCCAGTAGTATGGCTCCGGGACGGGAACAAGAGACCCAGTACTTC. The full variable domain, in which reference TRBV19 and TRBJ2-5 provide the parts outside the CDR3, is DGGITQSPKYLFRKEGQNVTLSCEQNLNHDAMYWYRQDPGQGLRLIYYSQIVNDFQKGDIAEGYSVSREKKESFPLTVTSAQKNPTAFYLCASSMAPGREQETQYFGPGTRLLVL.

This chain connects TRBV9 to TRBJ2-6; 8 nucleotides line up with TRBD1. Germline assignment: CDR1 SGDLS and CDR2 YYNGEE. Unmatched junction bases numbered 7, after V lost 5 bases and J lost 9 bases. The CDR3 extends over 14 amino acids. The CDR3 loop reads CASSAQGAVNVLTF. In DNA form, the CDR3 reads TGTGCCAGCAGTGCCCAGGGGGCTGTCAACGTCCTGACTTTC. Looking up the rest from reference TRBV9 and TRBJ2-6 gives the full variable domain: DSGVTQTPKHLITATGQRVTLRCSPRSGDLSVYWYQQSLDQGLQFLIQYYNGEERAKGNILERFSAQQFPDLHSELNLSSLELGDSALYFCASSAQGAVNVLTFGAGSRLTVL.

The chain joins TRBV5-1 to TRBJ2-3; 9 nucleotides line up with TRBD1. This CDR3 has 16 residues. Losses at the gene ends were 2 bases for V and 3 bases for J; bases not matched to a gene: 7. Germline V lookup: CDR1 SGHRS, CDR2 YFSETQ. CDR3 DNA sequence: TGCGCCAGCAGCTTTGTTCGACAGGGGGGGACAGATACGCAGTATTTT. Amino acids: CASSFVRQGGTDTQYF.

V and J are TRBV29-1 and TRBJ2-3, with TRBD2 identical over 10 bases. Germline CDR1 and CDR2: SQVTM and ANQGSEA. CDR3 length: 15 amino acids. The V gene end was trimmed by 5 bases and the J gene end by 0 bases; junction bases not matched to a gene: 5. CDR3 nucleotides: TGCAGCGTTACCTCTAGCGGGAGTAGCACAGATACGCAGTATTTT. Protein: CSVTSSGSSTDTQYF.

The chain has TRBV7-9 and TRBJ1-6, with 8 positions matching TRBD1. The CDR3 runs to 16 residues. The germline V gene has CDR1 SEHNR and CDR2 FQNEAQ (reference sequence). V shed 4 bases, J shed 5 bases, and the junction held 7 bases outside the gene matches. CDR3 DNA: TGTGCCAGCAGCTCAACCCGGGACAGGAATAATTCACCCCTCCACTTT. Translating gives CASSSTRDRNNSPLHF.

This clone was detected once. V and J are TRBV4-2 and TRBJ2-1, with 9 bases that match TRBD2. The CDR3 is 16 amino acids. The germline gives CDR1 LGHNA, CDR2 YNFKEQ. The J segment lost 6 bases and the V segment lost 0 bases, leaving 6 bases of the junction unmatched. Written as DNA, the CDR3 is TGTGCCAGCAGCCAAGACCCCGGGACTAGCTCCAATGAGCAGTTCTTC. It yields the protein CASSQDPGTSSNEQFF.

This rearrangement joins TRBV19 to TRBJ1-2, with D tentatively TRBD1 (6 bases). The germline V gene encodes CDR1 LNHDA and CDR2 SQIVND (reference sequence). The CDR3 length is 14 residues. The V and J ends lost 6 bases and 5 bases respectively, with 16 bases between them. CDR3 DNA: TGTGCCAGTAGAAAACAGGGCTCGGGGTATGGCTACACCTTC. Amino acids: CASRKQGSGYGYTF.

This chain joins TRBV11-2 and TRBJ2-6, with a weak D call TRBD2 (5 bases). This CDR3 has 18 amino acids. V was cut by 2 bases and J by 0 bases, with 14 bases left in between. The germline gives CDR1 SGHAT, CDR2 FQNNGV. The CDR3 DNA is TGTGCCAGCAGCTTACGAGGGTCGCGCCACTCTGGGGCCAACGTCCTGACTTTC. Translated, it gives CASSLRGSRHSGANVLTF.

This clone showed up just once. The chain uses TRBV18 and TRBJ2-5; no clear D. V dropped 1 base and J dropped 4 bases, with 7 bases sitting between them. The CDR3 sequence is 13 residues long. The germline V gene has CDR1 KGHSH and CDR2 LQKENI. The CDR3 sequence is CASSPLRSETQYF. CDR3 bases: TGTGCCAGCTCACCACTGAGGTCAGAGACCCAGTACTTC.

This clone appeared once. This sequence joins TRBV6-6 and TRBJ2-5, with 8 bases that match TRBD1. Per germline, CDR1 MNHNY and CDR2 SVGAGI (reference sequence). V trimming: 5 bases; J trimming: 4 bases; junction bases outside the gene matches: 6. The CDR3 length is 14 residues. The CDR3 loop reads CASSDRTGRETQYF. The CDR3 nucleotides are TGTGCCAGCAGTGACCGGACAGGGCGAGAGACCCAGTACTTC.

The genes are TRBV14 and TRBJ2-7, with 7 bases fitting TRBD2. J was trimmed by 3 bases and V by 4 bases; bases with no gene match: 9. The germline gives CDR1 SGHDN, CDR2 FVKESK. This CDR3 is built from 15 residues. The CDR3 reads CASSLLSGQRYEQYF. CDR3 nucleotides: TGTGCCAGCAGCCTCCTTAGCGGGCAGCGCTACGAGCAGTACTTC.

The rearrangement joins TRBV28 to TRBJ2-2; possible D gene TRBD2, 5 bases. Trimming pared 6 bases from V and 5 bases from J, leaving 10 bases between. The CDR3 is 13 residues long. Per germline, CDR1 MDHEN and CDR2 SYDVKM. The CDR3 reads CASRSPGTGELFF. The CDR3 nucleotides are TGTGCCAGCAGGTCCCCGGGGACCGGGGAGCTGTTTTTT.

As for this clone: An end of the junction differs from the germline gene, which may be a read error. The V call is TRBV7-3, the J call TRBJ2-5; D possibly matches TRBD1 or TRBD2 (5 bases each). The CDR3 totals 16 residues. CDR1 is SGHTA and CDR2 is FQGTGA in the germline V gene. CDR3 protein: CASSLGAGTSQGTQYF. CDR3 nucleotides: TGTGCCAGCAGCTTAGGCGCCGGGACGTCCCAAGGGACCCAGTACTTC.

This clone was observed a single time. V gene TRBV29-1 combines with J gene TRBJ2-1; D possibly corresponds to TRBD2 (6 bases). The CDR3 has 13 residues. CDR1 SQVTM and CDR2 ANQGSEA come from the germline V gene. Trimming took off 5 bases at V and 8 bases at J, with 16 bases between the two ends. CDR3 nucleotide sequence: TGCAGCGTTCGGAGGGCGGAGGACTATGAGCAGTTCTTC. Residues: CSVRRAEDYEQFF.

V gene TRBV5-6 combines with J gene TRBJ2-7; TRBD1 might be the D (5 bases). Germline V lookup: CDR1 SGHDT, CDR2 YYEEEE. V was cut by 4 bases and J by 0 bases, with 17 bases left in between. CDR3 length: 16 amino acids. This chain's CDR3 is CASSTMGRISSYEQYF. The DNA of the CDR3 is TGTGCCAGCAGCACTATGGGGCGGATAAGCTCCTACGAGCAGTACTTC.

The count of this clone is one. The chain combines TRBV9 with TRBJ2-2; TRBD2 agrees at 9 bases. The CDR3 extends over 16 amino acids. CDR1 and CDR2 from the germline V gene are SGDLS and YYNGEE. Trimming took 1 base from V and 7 from J; bases not matched to a gene: 8. CDR3 sequence: CASSVLREGLGGELFF. As DNA, the CDR3 is TGTGCCAGCAGCGTATTGCGGGAGGGCCTCGGCGGGGAGCTGTTTTTT.

The genes are TRBV9 and TRBJ2-1, with TRBD2 matching 13 bases. The junction had 8 bases not matched to a gene; V was cut back by 5 bases and J by 9 bases. This CDR3 region has 15 residues. Germline CDR1 and CDR2: SGDLS and YYNGEE. CDR3 coding DNA: TGTGCCAGCAGTGCCACTAGCGGGAGGGCCGTTGAGCAGTTCTTC. It encodes CASSATSGRAVEQFF.

The genes are TRBV5-1 and TRBJ2-5, with D perhaps matching TRBD1 (7 bases). V was trimmed by 6 bases and J by 1 base, leaving 16 bases between them. From germline, CDR1 is SGHRS and CDR2 YFSETQ. This CDR3 is 15 amino acids long. The CDR3 DNA reads as TGCGCCAGCACCGGGGGCGGGACAGCCCAAGAGACCCAGTACTTC. Its translation is CASTGGGTAQETQYF.

The genes are TRBV6-5 and TRBJ2-1; unclear D gene. The length of the CDR3 is 11 residues. CDR1 MNHEY and CDR2 SVGAGI come from the germline V gene. Trimming took off 4 bases at V and 4 bases at J, with 2 bases between the two ends. For the CDR3, the DNA is TGTGCCAGCAGTTGGTACAATGAGCAGTTCTTC. Protein sequence: CASSWYNEQFF.

V usage is TRBV6-4 and J usage is TRBJ2-3, with TRBD2 matching over 13 bases. The trim removed 6 bases at V and 6 bases at J, leaving 15 bases unmatched. Germline assignment: CDR1 MRHNA and CDR2 SNTAGT. The CDR3 totals 18 residues. The CDR3 reads CASSPLPGTSGTWDTQYF. CDR3 DNA: TGTGCCAGCAGCCCCCTCCCCGGGACTAGCGGGACATGGGATACGCAGTATTTT.

CDR3 region: CASSYRPGNTEAFF. CDR3 in DNA: TGTGCCAGCAGTTACCGGCCGGGGAACACTGAAGCTTTCTTT. V usage is TRBV6-5 and J usage is TRBJ1-1; D call uncertain. This CDR3 contains 14 residues. In germline, CDR1 is MNHEY, CDR2 SVGAGI. The germline V and J ends were trimmed by 2 bases and 1 base, with 8 bases remaining between them.

The chain uses TRBV5-6 and TRBJ2-7; TRBD2 matches 14 bases. The length of the CDR3 is 15 residues. The germline gives CDR1 SGHDT, CDR2 YYEEEE. V trimming: 3 bases; J trimming: 3 bases; junction bases outside the gene matches: 2. CDR3 sequence: CASSSGLAGGYEQYF. Written as DNA, the CDR3 is TGTGCCAGCAGCTCTGGACTAGCGGGAGGCTACGAGCAGTACTTC.